A selection of T cell receptor beta chains follows, all from one sample in a study of OX40 agonist ivuxolimab in advanced cancers. Profiling relied on immunoSEQ multiplex PCR, and the TCRdb table lists in-frame clones only, not all of them. Among 35,000 to 45,000 clones listed, 85% to 90% were seen once. Sample: CD4+ or CD8+ T cells sorted from blood, taken in a trial of the OX40 agonist ivuxolimab. Receptor source: an adult with an advanced solid tumor such as melanoma, head and neck, liver or kidney cancer. The CDR3 runs from the conserved cysteine through the conserved F or W. The D gene is left open where the match is weak. The size field is filled for only some rows; it gives once, few, many or a size class.

- | once | TRBJ1-2 | TRBV19 | TGTGCCAGTACCCAGTTCCATGGGGACGGAACTAACTATGGCTACACCTTC | CASTQFHGDGTNYGYTF
TRBD2 | few | TRBJ2-3 | TRBV10-2 | TGCGCCAGCAGTGCTGGACTAGCCACAGATACGCAGTATTTT | CASSAGLATDTQYF
- | - | TRBJ1-1 | TRBV20-1 | TGCAGTGCTAGGGGCGGCACTGAAGCTTTCTTT | CSARGGTEAFF
- | - | TRBJ1-6 | TRBV4-3 | TGCGCCAGCAGCCAAGATCGGGCAGGAGCGGGTTCACCCCTCCACTTT | CASSQDRAGAGSPLHF
- | - | TRBJ1-5 | TRBV28 | TGTGCCAGCAGTTTTTGGCAGGGTCGACAGCCCCAGCATTTT | CASSFWQGRQPQHF
TRBD1 | - | TRBJ2-2 | TRBV5-1 | TGCGCCAGCCAAACAGGGGGCGCGGGCACCGGGGAGCTGTTTTTT | CASQTGGAGTGELFF
- | - | TRBJ1-1 | TRBV6-1 | TGTGCCAGCAGTGGGCCCGGGCAGACTACTTTTCACACTGAAGCTTTCTTT | CASSGPGQTTFHTEAFF
TRBD2 | - | TRBJ2-5 | TRBV11-2 | TGTGCCAGCAGCTTAGGAATATCGGGAGGGGGTCAGGGAGAGACCCAGTACTTC | CASSLGISGGGQGETQYF
- | - | TRBJ2-1 | TRBV6-1 | TGTGCCAGCAGTGGGAGGCGAAGCAATGAGCAGTTCTTC | CASSGRRSNEQFF
- | few | TRBJ1-5 | TRBV12-5 | TGTGCTAGCCTTCGGGACACATATCAGCCCCAGCATTTT | CASLRDTYQPQHF
TRBD1 | - | TRBJ2-7 | TRBV11-1 | TGTGCCAGCAGCCCTAGTTTAGCAGGGGGCTCCGAGCAGTACTTC | CASSPSLAGGSEQYF
- | - | TRBJ1-1 | TRBV4-2 | TGTGCCAGCAGCCAAGACCGGAACACTGAAGCTTTCTTT | CASSQDRNTEAFF
- | once | TRBJ1-5 | TRBV28 | TGTGCCAGCAGTTTGGACAGTAATCAGCCCCAGCATTTT | CASSLDSNQPQHF
- | - | TRBJ1-1 | TRBV28 | TGTGCCAGCAGTTTGACATTGGATATGGCGGAAGCTTTCTTT | CASSLTLDMAEAFF
TRBD1 | - | TRBJ2-7 | TRBV9 | TGTGCCAGCAGCCCCGGACTCGGGACAGGAAACTCCTACGAGCAGTACTTC | CASSPGLGTGNSYEQYF
- | - | TRBJ1-3 | TRBV6-5 | TGTGCCAGCAGTTACTCGAAGGTACCTGGAAACACCATATATTTT | CASSYSKVPGNTIYF
- | - | TRBJ1-1 | TRBV2 | TGTGCCAGCAGCCGGACGGACACTGAAGCTTTCTTT | CASSRTDTEAFF
- | - | TRBJ2-3 | TRBV6-5 | TGTGCCAGCAGTTACGGATCTAGCACAGATACGCAGTATTTT | CASSYGSSTDTQYF
TRBD2 | - | TRBJ2-1 | TRBV28 | TGTGCCAGCAGTTTAGTGCTACGGACTAGCGGGAGTAATGAGCAGTTCTTC | CASSLVLRTSGSNEQFF
- | - | TRBJ1-3 | TRBV6-6 | TGTGCCAGCAGGAGGTTTTCTGGAAACACCATATATTTT | CASRRFSGNTIYF
TRBD1 | - | TRBJ2-7 | TRBV6-5 | TGTGCCAGCAGTGAGGGGGCGCGGTACGAGCAGTACTTC | CASSEGARYEQYF
TRBD2 | - | TRBJ2-5 | TRBV19 | TGTGCCAGTACGCGGGGGGCAGGGGAAGAGACCCAGTACTTC | CASTRGAGEETQYF
- | - | TRBJ1-4 | TRBV9 | TGTGCCAGCAGCGTAGATAGGGGAGGACCTAATGAAAAACTGTTTTTT | CASSVDRGGPNEKLFF
TRBD1 | - | TRBJ1-4 | TRBV2 | TGTGCCAGCAGGGGACAGGGGAATGCTAATGAAAAACTGTTTTTT | CASRGQGNANEKLFF
- | - | TRBJ2-5 | TRBV11-1 | TGTGCCAGCAGCCCTATGGGGGAGACCCAGTACTTC | CASSPMGETQYF
TRBD1 | - | TRBJ1-1 | TRBV6-5 | TGTGCCAGCAGTTGGGACAGGGGGCAGGCTGACACTGAAGCTTTCTTT | CASSWDRGQADTEAFF
- | - | TRBJ1-2 | TRBV19 | TGTGCCAGTAGTATGCGGGGAACCTATGGCTACACCTTC | CASSMRGTYGYTF
- | few | TRBJ1-5 | TRBV6-6 | TGTGCCAGCACCGGAGGCCGAGCCAGCAATCAGCCCCAGCATTTT | CASTGGRASNQPQHF
TRBD2 | - | TRBJ2-3 | TRBV5-4 | TGTGCCAGCAGCCCGGGGGGGAGCACAGATACGCAGTATTTT | CASSPGGSTDTQYF
TRBD1 | - | TRBJ2-7 | TRBV6-5 | TGTGCCAGCAGCCGGACAGGCTCGTCCTACGAGCAGTACTTC | CASSRTGSSYEQYF
- | once | TRBJ1-2 | TRBV2 | TGTGCCAGCCTACAACAGGGAATCGGCTATGGCTACACCTTC | CASLQQGIGYGYTF
- | - | TRBJ2-2 | TRBV2 | TGTGCCAGCAGTGAGGTGACAGCGAACACCGGGGAGCTGTTTTTT | CASSEVTANTGELFF
- | - | TRBJ2-6 | TRBV27 | TGTGCCAGCAGTTTATTAGCTGGGGCCAACGTCCTGACTTTC | CASSLLAGANVLTF